The sequence of this T cell receptor beta chain was determined in a study of glioma-infiltrating T cells after dendritic cell vaccination. Study-level background: Between about 2002 and 2013, patients got autologous tumor lysate-pulsed dendritic cell vaccines.

Time point: after dendritic cell vaccination, including at tumor progression/relapse. No glioblastoma patient carried an isocitrate dehydrogenase mutation. This clone has more than one count but fewer than ten. This CDR3 is 13 amino acids long. Per germline, CDR1 LNHNV and CDR2 YYDKDF (reference sequence). The V and J ends lost 0 bases and 4 bases respectively, with 5 bases between them. Only in-frame clones appear in the TCRdb table, and some are missing; sequencing was by immunoSEQ multiplex PCR. This table has around 23,000 clones, roughly nine tenths appearing once. The chain carries TRBV15 and TRBJ2-3; unclear D gene. The specimen was blood, collected after dendritic cell vaccination. The sequence derives from a human donor with glioblastoma. The CDR3 here is CATSRDVADTQYF. The CDR3 DNA is TGTGCCACCAGCAGAGATGTCGCAGATACGCAGTATTTT.